This T cell receptor beta chain was retrieved from a study of response to subunit inactivated influenza vaccine. General study points: Few additional T cells are recruited per seasonal influenza vaccination, authors suggested.

TCRdb reprocessed the RT-PCR reads via MiXCR and lists one record per CDR3 protein. The data hold around 650,000 distinct CDR3 sequences, with around a sixth observed a single time. A note on this clonotype: Its antigen is still unknown.

The receptor's source is a man between 50 and 59 years old who received an inactivated influenza vaccine. The sequenced sample was PBMCs from blood, obtained about 12 days after vaccination.

The CDR3 DNA reads TGTGCCATCAGTGAGTCGATACGGGGGGCAACGGACTATGGCTACACCTTC. Translated, it gives CAISESIRGATDYGYTF. The chain combines TRBV10-3 with TRBJ1-2; possibly TRBD1 for D (6 bases). With 0 bases removed from V and 3 bases from J, the gap between germline ends came to 17 bases. CDR1 is ENHRY, CDR2 SYGVKD, per germline. CDR3 size: 17 residues.